The source of this TCR beta chain is a study of blood T cell repertoires in COVID-19. The germline gives CDR1 SGHAT, CDR2 FQNNGV. The CDR3 has 12 amino acids. Losses at the gene ends were 1 base for V and 12 bases for J; bases not matched to a gene: 3. Sequencing was performed with immunoSEQ multiplex PCR; in TCRdb, only in-frame clones are kept and a portion is missing. Of 250,000 to 300,000 clones listed, around four fifths were seen once; the top ten hold approximately 5.4%. This clonotype originated in a man at least 80 years old with acute or convalescent COVID-19. This chain joins TRBV11-2 and TRBJ2-7; 10 bases align to TRBD2. What was sequenced was peripheral blood. The DNA for the CDR3 is TGTGCCAGCAGCTTAGTCACTAGCGGGGCGTACTTC. Amino acids: CASSLVTSGAYF.